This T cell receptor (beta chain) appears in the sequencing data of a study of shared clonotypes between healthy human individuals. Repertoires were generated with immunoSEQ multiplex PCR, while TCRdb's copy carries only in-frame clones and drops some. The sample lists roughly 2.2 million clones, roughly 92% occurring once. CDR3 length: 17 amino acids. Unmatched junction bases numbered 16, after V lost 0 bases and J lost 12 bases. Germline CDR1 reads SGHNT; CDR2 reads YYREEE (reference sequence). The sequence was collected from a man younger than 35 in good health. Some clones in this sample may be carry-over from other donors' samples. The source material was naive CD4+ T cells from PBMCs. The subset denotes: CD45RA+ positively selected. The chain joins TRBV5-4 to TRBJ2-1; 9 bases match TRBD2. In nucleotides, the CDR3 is TGTGCCAGCAGCTTGGGACTAGCGGAATTTACAATGAGGAGGCAGTTCTTC. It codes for CASSLGLAEFTMRRQFF.